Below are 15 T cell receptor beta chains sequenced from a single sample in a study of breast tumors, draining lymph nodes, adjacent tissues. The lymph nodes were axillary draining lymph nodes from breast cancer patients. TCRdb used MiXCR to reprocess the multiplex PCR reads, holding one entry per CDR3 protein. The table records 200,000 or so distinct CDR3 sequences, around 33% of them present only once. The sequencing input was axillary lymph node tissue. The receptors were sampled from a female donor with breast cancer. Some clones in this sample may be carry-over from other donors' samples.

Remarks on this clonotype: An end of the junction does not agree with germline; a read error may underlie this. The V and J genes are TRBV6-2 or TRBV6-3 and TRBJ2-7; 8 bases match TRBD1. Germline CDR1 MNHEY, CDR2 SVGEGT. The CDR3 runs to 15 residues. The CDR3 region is CASSFTGGPSYEQHF. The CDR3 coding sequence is TGTGCCAGCAGTTTTACAGGGGGTCCCTCCTACGAGCAGCACTTC.

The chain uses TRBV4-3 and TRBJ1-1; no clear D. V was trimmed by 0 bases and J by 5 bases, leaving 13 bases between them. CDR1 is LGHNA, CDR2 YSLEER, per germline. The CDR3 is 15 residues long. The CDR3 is CASSQEGHPGTEAFF. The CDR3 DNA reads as TGCGCCAGCAGCCAAGAAGGGCACCCGGGAACTGAAGCTTTCTTT.

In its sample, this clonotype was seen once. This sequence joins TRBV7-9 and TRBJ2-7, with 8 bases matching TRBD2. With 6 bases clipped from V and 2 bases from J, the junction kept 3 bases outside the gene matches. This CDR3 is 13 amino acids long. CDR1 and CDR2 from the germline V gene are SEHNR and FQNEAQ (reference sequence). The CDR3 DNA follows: TGTGCCAGCAGGGAGGGACTAGCCTACGAGCAGTACTTC. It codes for CASREGLAYEQYF.

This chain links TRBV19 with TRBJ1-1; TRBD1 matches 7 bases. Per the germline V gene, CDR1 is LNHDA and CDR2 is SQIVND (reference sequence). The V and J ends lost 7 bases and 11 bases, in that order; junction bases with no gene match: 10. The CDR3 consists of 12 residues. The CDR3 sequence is CASTDVDRPAFF. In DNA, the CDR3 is TGTGCCAGTACCGACGTGGACAGGCCGGCTTTCTTT.

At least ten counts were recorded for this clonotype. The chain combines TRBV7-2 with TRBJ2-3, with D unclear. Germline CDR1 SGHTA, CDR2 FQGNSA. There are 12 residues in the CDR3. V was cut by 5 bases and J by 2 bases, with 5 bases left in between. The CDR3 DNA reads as TGTGCCAGCAGCCTAGACACAGATACGCAGTATTTT. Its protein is CASSLDTDTQYF.

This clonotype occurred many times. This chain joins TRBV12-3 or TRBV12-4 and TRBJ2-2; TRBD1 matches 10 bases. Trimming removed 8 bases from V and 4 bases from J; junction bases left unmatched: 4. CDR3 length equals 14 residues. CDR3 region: CASGDRGTTGELFF. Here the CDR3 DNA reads TGTGCCAGCGGGGACAGGGGTACCACCGGGGAGCTGTTTTTT.

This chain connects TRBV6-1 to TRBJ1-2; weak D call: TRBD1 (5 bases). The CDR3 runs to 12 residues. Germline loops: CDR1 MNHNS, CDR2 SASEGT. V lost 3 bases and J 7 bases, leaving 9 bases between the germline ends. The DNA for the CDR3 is TGTGCCAGCAGTGATCTCAGGGCTGGCTACACCTTC. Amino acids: CASSDLRAGYTF.

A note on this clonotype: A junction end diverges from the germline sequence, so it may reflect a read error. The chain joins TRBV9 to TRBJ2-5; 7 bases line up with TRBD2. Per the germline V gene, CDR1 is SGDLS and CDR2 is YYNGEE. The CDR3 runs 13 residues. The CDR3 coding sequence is TGTGCCAGCAGCGTGGGGGGGAAGGAGGCCCAGAGCTTC. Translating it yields CASSVGGKEAQSF.

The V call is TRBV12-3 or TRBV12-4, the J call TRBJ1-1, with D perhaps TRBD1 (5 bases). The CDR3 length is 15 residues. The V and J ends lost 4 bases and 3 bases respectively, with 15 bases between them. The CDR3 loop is CASSSHWGEYTEAFF. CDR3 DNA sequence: TGTGCCAGCAGTTCGCATTGGGGGGAGTACACTGAAGCTTTCTTT.

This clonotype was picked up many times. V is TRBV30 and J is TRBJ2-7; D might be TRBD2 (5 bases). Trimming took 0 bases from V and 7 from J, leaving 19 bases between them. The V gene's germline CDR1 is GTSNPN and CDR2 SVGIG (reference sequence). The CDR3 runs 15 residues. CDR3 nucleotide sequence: TGTGCCTGGAGTGTAGGGCGTCGGCCCCCGGGAGAGCAGTACTTC. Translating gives CAWSVGRRPPGEQYF.

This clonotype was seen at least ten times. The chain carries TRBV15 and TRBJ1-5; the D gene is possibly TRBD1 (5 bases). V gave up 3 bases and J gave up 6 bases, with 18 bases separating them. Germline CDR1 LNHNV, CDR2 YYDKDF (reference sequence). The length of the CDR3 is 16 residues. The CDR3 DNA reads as TGTGCCACCAGCAGCCTTTTTTCTAAGGGGAGTCAGCCCCAGCATTTT. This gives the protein CATSSLFSKGSQPQHF.

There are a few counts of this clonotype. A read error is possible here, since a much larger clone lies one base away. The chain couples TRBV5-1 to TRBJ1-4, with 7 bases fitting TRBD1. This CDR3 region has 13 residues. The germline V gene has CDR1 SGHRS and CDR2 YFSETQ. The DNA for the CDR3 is TGCGCCAGCAGCTGGGACAGAAGTGAAAACCTGTTTTTT. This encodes CASSWDRSENLFF.

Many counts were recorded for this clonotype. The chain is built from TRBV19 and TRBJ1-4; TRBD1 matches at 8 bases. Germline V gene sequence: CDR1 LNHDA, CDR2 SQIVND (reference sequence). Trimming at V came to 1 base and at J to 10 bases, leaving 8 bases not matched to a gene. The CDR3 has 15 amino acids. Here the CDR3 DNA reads TGTGCCAGTAGTATAGTTCCAGGGGGCGCCGGAAAACTGTTTTTT. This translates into CASSIVPGGAGKLFF.

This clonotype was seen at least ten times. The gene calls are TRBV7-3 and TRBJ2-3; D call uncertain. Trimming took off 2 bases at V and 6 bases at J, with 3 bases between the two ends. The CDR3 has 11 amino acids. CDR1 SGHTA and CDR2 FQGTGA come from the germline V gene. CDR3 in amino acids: CASSLDDTQYF. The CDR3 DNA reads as TGTGCCAGCAGCTTAGACGATACGCAGTATTTT.

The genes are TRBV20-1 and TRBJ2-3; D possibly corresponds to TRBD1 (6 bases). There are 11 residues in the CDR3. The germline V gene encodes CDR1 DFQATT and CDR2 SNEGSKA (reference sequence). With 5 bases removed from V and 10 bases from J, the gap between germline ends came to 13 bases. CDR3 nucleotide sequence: TGCAGTGCTTCTACTGGGACATCGCAGTATTTT. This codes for CSASTGTSQYF.